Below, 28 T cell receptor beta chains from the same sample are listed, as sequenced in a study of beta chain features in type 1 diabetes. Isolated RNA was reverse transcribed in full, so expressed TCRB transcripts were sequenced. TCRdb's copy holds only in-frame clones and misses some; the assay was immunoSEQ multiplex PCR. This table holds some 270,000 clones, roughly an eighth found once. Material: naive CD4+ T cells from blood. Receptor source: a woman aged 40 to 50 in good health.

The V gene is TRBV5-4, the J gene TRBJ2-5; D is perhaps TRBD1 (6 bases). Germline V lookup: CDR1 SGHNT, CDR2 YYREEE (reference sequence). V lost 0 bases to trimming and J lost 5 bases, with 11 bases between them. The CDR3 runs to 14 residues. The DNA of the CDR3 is TGTGCCAGCAGCTTGGGGGGGCCCGAGGAGACCCAGTACTTC. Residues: CASSLGGPEETQYF.

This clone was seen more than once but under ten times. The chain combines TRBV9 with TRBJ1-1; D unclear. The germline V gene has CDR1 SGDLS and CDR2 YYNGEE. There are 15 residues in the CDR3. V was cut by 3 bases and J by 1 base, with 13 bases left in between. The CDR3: CASSDGRERNTEAFF. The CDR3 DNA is TGTGCCAGCAGCGACGGACGGGAGAGGAACACTGAAGCTTTCTTT. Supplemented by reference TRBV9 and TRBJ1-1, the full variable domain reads DSGVTQTPKHLITATGQRVTLRCSPRSGDLSVYWYQQSLDQGLQFLIQYYNGEERAKGNILERFSAQQFPDLHSELNLSSLELGDSALYFCASSDGRERNTEAFFGQGTRLTVV.

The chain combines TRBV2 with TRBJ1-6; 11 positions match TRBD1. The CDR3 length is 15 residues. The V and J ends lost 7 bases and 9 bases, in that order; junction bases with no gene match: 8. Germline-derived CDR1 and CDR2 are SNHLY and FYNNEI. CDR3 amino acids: CASTSGQGGASPLHF. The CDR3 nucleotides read TGTGCCAGCACCTCGGGACAGGGGGGCGCTTCACCCCTCCACTTT.

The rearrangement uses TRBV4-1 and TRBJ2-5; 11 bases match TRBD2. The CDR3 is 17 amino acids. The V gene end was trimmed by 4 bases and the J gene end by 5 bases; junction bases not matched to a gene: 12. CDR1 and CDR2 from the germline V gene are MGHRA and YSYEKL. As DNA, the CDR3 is TGCGCCAGCAGCCCTCGACATAGCGGGGGGGCGGGGGAGACCCAGTACTTC. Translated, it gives CASSPRHSGGAGETQYF.

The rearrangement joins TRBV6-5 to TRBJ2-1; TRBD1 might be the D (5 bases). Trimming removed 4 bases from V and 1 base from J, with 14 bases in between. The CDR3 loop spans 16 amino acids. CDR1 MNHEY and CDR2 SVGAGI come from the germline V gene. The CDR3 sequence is CASSFRRADSYNEQFF. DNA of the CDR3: TGTGCCAGCAGTTTCCGCAGGGCTGATTCCTACAATGAGCAGTTCTTC.

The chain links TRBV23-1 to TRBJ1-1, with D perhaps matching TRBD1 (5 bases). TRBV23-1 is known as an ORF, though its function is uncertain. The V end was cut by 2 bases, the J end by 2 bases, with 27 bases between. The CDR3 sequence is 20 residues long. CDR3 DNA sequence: TGCGCCAGCAGTCAAAGATCAATGATCGGGGGGTACGGACGTAACACTGAAGCTTTCTTT. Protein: CASSQRSMIGGYGRNTEAFF.

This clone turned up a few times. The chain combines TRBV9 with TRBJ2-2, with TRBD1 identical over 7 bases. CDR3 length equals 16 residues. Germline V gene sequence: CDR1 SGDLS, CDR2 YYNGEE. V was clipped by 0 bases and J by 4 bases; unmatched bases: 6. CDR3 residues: CASSVGPTGSTGELFF. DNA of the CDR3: TGTGCCAGCAGCGTAGGGCCGACAGGGAGCACCGGGGAGCTGTTTTTT.

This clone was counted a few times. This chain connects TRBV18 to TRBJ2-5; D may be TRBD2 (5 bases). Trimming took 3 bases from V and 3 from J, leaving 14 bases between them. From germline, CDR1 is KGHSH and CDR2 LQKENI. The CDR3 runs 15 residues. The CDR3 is CASSPPNRDEETQYF. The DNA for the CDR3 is TGTGCCAGCTCACCCCCTAACCGGGATGAAGAGACCCAGTACTTC.

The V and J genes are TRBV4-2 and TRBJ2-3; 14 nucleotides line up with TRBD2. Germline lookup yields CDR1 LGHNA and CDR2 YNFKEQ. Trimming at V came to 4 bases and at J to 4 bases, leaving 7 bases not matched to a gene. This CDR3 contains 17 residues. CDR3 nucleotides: TGTGCCAGCAGCCTGACTAGCGGGGGGGCTGACGCAGATACGCAGTATTTT. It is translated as CASSLTSGGADADTQYF.

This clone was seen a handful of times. This chain's CDR3 is CASSLVPGEGYGYTF. The CDR3 nucleotides are TGTGCCAGCAGCTTGGTTCCGGGGGAGGGCTATGGCTACACCTTC. The chain uses TRBV5-4 and TRBJ1-2, with D tentatively TRBD1 (5 bases). The CDR3 consists of 15 residues. V lost 0 bases and J 4 bases, leaving 13 bases between the germline ends. Germline assignment: CDR1 SGHNT and CDR2 YYREEE (reference sequence).

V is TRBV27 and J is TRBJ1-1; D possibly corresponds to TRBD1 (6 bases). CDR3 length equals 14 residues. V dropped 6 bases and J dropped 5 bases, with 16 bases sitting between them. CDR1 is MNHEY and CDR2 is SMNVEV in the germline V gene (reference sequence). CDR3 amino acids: CASSPLDRRTEAFF. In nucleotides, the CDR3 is TGTGCCAGCAGCCCCCTGGACAGAAGAACTGAAGCTTTCTTT.

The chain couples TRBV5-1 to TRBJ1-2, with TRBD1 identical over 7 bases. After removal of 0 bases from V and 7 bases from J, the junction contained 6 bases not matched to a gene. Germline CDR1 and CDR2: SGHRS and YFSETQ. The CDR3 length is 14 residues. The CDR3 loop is CASSLVRGDGGYTF. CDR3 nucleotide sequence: TGCGCCAGCAGCTTGGTCAGGGGGGACGGTGGCTACACCTTC.

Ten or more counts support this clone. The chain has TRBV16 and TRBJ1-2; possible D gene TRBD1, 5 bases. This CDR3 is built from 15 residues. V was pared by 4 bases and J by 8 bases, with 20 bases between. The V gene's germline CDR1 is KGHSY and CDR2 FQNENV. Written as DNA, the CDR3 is TGTGCCAGCAGCCCTTTGGGTGCAGGGAATGACGGCTACACCTTC. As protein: CASSPLGAGNDGYTF. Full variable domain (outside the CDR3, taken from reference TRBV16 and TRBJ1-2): GEEVAQTPKHLVRGEGQKAKLYCAPIKGHSYVFWYQQVLKNEFKFLISFQNENVFDETGMPKERFSAKCLPNSPCSLEIQATKLEDSAVYFCASSPLGAGNDGYTFGSGTRLTVV.

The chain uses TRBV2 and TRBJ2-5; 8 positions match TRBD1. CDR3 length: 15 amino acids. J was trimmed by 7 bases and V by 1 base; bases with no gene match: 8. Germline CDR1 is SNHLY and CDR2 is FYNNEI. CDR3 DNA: TGTGCCAGCAGTGAAGAGGGACAGGCCAGGGGGACCCAGTACTTC. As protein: CASSEEGQARGTQYF.

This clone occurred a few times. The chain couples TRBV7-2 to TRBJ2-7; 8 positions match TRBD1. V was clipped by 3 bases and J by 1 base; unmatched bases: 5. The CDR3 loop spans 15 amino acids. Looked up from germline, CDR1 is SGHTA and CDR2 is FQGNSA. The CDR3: CASSFGQGFSYEQYF. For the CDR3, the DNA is TGTGCCAGCAGCTTTGGACAGGGATTTTCCTACGAGCAGTACTTC.

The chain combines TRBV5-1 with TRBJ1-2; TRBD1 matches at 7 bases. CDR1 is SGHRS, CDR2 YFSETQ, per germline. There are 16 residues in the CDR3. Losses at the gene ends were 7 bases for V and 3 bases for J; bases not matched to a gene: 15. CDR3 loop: CASSYSVGGADYGYTF. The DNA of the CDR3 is TGCGCCAGCTCGTATTCTGTAGGGGGCGCCGACTATGGCTACACCTTC.

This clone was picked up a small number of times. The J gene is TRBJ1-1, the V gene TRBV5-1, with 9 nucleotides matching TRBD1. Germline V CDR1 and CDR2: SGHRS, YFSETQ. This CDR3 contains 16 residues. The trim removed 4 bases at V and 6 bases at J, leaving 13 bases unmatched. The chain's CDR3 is CASSNPGTGNRAEAFF. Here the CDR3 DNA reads TGCGCCAGCAGCAACCCCGGGACAGGGAATAGGGCTGAAGCTTTCTTT.

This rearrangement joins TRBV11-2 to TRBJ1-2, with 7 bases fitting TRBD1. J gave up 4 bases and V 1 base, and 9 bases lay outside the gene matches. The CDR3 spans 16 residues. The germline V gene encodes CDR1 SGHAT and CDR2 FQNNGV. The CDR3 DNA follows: TGTGCCAGCAGCTTAGGGGACGGCAGGGGGATCTATGGCTACACCTTC. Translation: CASSLGDGRGIYGYTF.

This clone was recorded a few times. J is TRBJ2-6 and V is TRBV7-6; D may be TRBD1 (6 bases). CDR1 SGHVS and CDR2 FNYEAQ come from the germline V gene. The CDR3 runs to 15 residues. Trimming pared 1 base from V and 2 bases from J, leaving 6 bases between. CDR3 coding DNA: TGTGCCAGCAGCTTAGGACAGGCTGGGGCCAACGTCCTGACTTTC. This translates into CASSLGQAGANVLTF.

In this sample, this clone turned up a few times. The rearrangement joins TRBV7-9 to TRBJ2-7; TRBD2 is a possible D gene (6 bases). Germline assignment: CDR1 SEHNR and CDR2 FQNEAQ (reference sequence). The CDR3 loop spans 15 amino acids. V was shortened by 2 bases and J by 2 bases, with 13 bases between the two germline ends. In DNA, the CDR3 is TGTGCCAGCAGCTTATTCGGGGGTCCCACCTACGAGCAGTACTTC. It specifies CASSLFGGPTYEQYF.

DNA for the CDR3: TGTGCCAGCAGACGCAGTGGGGGGGATGGCTACACCTTC. This translates into CASRRSGGDGYTF. V usage is TRBV7-2 and J usage is TRBJ1-2, with TRBD1 as a possible D gene (5 bases). The CDR3 totals 13 residues. Trimming took off 6 bases at V and 6 bases at J, with 14 bases between the two ends. In germline, CDR1 is SGHTA, CDR2 FQGNSA.

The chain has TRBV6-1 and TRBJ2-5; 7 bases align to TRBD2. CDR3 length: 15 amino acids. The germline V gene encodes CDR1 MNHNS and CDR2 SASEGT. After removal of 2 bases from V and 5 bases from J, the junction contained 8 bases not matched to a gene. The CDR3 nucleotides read TGTGCCAGCAGTGAACGGGGCTTCGGGGGGGAGACCCAGTACTTC. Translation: CASSERGFGGETQYF.

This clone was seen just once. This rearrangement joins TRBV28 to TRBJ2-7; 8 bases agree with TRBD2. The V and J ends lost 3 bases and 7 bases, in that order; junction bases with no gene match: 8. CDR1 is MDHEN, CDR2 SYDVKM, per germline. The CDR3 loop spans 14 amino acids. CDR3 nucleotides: TGTGCCAGCAGTTTCGGGGGGGTTATCGGAGAGCAGTACTTC. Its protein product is CASSFGGVIGEQYF.

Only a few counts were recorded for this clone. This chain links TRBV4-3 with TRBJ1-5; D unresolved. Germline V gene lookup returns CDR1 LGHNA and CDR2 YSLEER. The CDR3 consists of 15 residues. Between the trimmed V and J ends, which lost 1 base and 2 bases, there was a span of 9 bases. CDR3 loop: CASSQGTAGNQPQHF. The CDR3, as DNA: TGCGCCAGCAGCCAAGGGACTGCCGGCAATCAGCCCCAGCATTTT.

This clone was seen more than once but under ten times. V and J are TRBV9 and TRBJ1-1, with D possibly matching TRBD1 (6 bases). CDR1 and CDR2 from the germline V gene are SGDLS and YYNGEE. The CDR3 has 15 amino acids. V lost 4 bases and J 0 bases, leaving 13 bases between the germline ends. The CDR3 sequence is CASSPRGAVNTEAFF. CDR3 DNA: TGTGCCAGCAGCCCCCGGGGGGCAGTGAACACTGAAGCTTTCTTT.

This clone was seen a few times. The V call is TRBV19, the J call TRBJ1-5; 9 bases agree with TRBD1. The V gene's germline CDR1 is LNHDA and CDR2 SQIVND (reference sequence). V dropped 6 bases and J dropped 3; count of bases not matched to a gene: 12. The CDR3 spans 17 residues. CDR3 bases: TGTGCCAGTAGATCGGGACAGGGCGTCGGGGTCAATCAGCCCCAGCATTTT. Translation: CASRSGQGVGVNQPQHF.

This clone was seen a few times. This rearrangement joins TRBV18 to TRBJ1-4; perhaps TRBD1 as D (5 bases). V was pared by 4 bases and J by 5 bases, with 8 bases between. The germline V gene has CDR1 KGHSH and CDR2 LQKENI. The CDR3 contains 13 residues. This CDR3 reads CASSRGVNEKLFF. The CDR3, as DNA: TGTGCCAGCTCACGGGGGGTGAATGAAAAACTGTTTTTT. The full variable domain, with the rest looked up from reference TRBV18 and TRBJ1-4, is NAGVMQNPRHLVRRRGQEARLRCSPMKGHSHVYWYRQLPEEGLKFMVYLQKENIIDESGMPKERFSAEFPKEGPSILRIQQVVRGDSAAYFCASSRGVNEKLFFGSGTQLSVL.

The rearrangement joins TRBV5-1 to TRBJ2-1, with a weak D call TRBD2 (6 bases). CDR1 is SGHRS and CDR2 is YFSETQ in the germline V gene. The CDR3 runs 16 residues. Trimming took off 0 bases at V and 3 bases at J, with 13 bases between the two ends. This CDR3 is CASSLADGGFYNEQFF. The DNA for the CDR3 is TGCGCCAGCAGCTTGGCCGACGGGGGATTCTACAATGAGCAGTTCTTC.